This T cell receptor (beta chain) was sequenced for a study of T cells in Graves' hyperthyroidism and ophthalmopathy. Findings and caveats of the study: Blood also carried most thyroid clonotypes expanded above 0.001. Ophthalmopathy onset followed model prediction by a median approximately seven months.

This clonotype was recorded at least ten times. The antigen is undetermined. The study enrolled patients aged 18 to 65 with newly diagnosed hyperthyroidism of under 2 months' duration. A 10 ml volume of fresh peripheral blood provided the PBMCs. V shed 2 bases and J 4 bases; nucleotides not matched to a gene: 16. Germline V gene data show CDR1 as GTSNPN and CDR2 as SVGIG (reference sequence). There are 18 residues in the CDR3. TCR beta CDR3 region amplification was performed from RNA transcripts. Researchers ran a first-round RT-PCR on the TCR CDR3 using the HTBI primer set. From the multiplex PCR reads, TCRdb called clonotypes with MiXCR, one entry per CDR3 protein. The sample yields more than 300,000 distinct CDR3 sequences, about a sixth seen once.

The clonotype comes from a woman aged 30 to 39 with Graves' hyperthyroidism that later progressed to Graves' ophthalmopathy. This chain uses TRBV30 with TRBJ2-3; 9 nucleotides align to TRBD2. Sequencing was carried out using blood. CDR3 in amino acids: CAWSTSGAVLAGPDTQYF. CDR3 coding DNA: TGTGCCTGGAGTACGTCTGGGGCCGTGCTAGCGGGGCCAGATACGCAGTATTTT. The whole variable domain, remainder taken from reference TRBV30 and TRBJ2-3, is SQTIHQWPATLVQPVGSPLSLECTVEGTSNPNLYWYRQAAGRGLQLLFYSVGIGQISSEVPQNLSASRPQDRQFILSSKKLLLSDSGFYLCAWSTSGAVLAGPDTQYFGPGTRLTVL.